This TCR beta chain was retrieved from a study of identical twins. This clonotype has more than one count but fewer than ten. One entry per CDR3 protein, called by TCRdb with MiXCR from the 5' RACE reads. The table lists around 1.7 million distinct CDR3 sequences, around a third of them singletons, with about 0.27% in the top ten. Trimming removed 4 bases from V and 4 bases from J; junction bases left unmatched: 8. The CDR3 runs to 15 residues. The sequencing sample was made of cord blood. The V gene is TRBV12-3 or TRBV12-4, the J gene TRBJ2-5; 8 bases agree with TRBD2. This clonotype was obtained from a newborn girl in good health. The CDR3 sequence: CASSSLGRASETQYF. CDR3 nucleotide sequence: TGTGCCAGCAGTTCCCTCGGGAGGGCCTCAGAGACCCAGTACTTC.